This record covers a single TCR beta chain. The CDR3 extends over 16 amino acids. V shed 1 base and J 6 bases; nucleotides not matched to a gene: 4. Previously described methods and listed TCR primers were used for bulk TCR libraries. TCRdb re-called the PCR reads with MiXCR, one entry per CDR3 protein. The table shows about 630,000 distinct CDR3 sequences, with approximately 24% occurring only once. This sample stems from a study of molecular identifiers for immune sequencing clone quantification. V gene TRBV12-3 or TRBV12-4 combines with J gene TRBJ2-2; TRBD1 matches at 11 bases. Sequences were obtained from naive CD8+ T cells from blood, with Jurkat cell RNA spiked in. The sample's subset: FACS-sorted CD8+CD4-CCR7+CD45RA+ naive T cells. The sequence was collected from a human donor in good health. Some libraries in this study had Jurkat cell RNA spiked in. CDR3 sequence reads: CASSLGDRGIAGELFF. The CDR3 DNA sequence: TGTGCCAGCAGTTTAGGGGACAGGGGGATCGCCGGGGAGCTGTTTTTT.